The rows below give T cell receptor beta chains drawn from one sample of a study of Ad26.COV2.S vaccination and SARS-CoV-2 variants. Assay: immunoSEQ multiplex PCR; the TCRdb copy retains only in-frame clones and omits some. Of 350,000 to 500,000 clones listed, 85% to 90% were seen once; the top ten hold about 2.7%. Here the sequenced sample was peripheral blood, taken in a trial of Ad26.COV2.S vaccine versus placebo. These receptors all come from a person between 18 and 60 years old who received the Ad26.COV2.S COVID-19 vaccine or a placebo. The CDR3 runs from the conserved cysteine through the conserved F or W.

J gene	V gene	CDR3 length	CDR3 protein
TRBJ1-1	TRBV4-2	15	CASSPDQTGGTEAFF
TRBJ2-3	TRBV4-2	15	CASSQADLNADTQYF
TRBJ2-1	TRBV2	11	CASQGGNEQFF
TRBJ1-4	TRBV5-1	14	CASSRWGADEKLFF
TRBJ1-3	TRBV10-3	16	CAISESRHSSGNTIYF
TRBJ2-2	TRBV18	18	CASSPPFGGGANTGELFF
TRBJ2-1	TRBV2	15	CASSDLSSGRNEQFF
TRBJ1-2	TRBV6-1	14	CASREGPTREGYTF
TRBJ2-1	TRBV6-2/TRBV6-3	13	CASSRTGEAEQFF
TRBJ1-4	TRBV7-2	15	CASSSPGQGREKLFF